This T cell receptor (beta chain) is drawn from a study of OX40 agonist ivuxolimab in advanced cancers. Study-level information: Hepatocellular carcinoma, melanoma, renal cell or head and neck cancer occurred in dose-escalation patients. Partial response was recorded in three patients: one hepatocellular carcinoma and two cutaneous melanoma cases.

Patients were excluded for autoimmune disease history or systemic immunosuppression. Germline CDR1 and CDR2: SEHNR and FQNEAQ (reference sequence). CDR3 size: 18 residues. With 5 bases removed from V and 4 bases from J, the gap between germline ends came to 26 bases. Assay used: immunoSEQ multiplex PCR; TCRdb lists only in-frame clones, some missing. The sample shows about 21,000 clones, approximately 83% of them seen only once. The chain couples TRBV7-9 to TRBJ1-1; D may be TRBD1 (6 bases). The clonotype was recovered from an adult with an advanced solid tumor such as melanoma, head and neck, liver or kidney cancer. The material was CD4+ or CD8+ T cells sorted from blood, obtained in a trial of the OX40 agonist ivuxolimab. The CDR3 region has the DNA TGTGCCAGCAGCCCTAGAGGGAACTCAGGGGAGAGGGTCACTGAAGCTTTCTTT. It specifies CASSPRGNSGERVTEAFF.